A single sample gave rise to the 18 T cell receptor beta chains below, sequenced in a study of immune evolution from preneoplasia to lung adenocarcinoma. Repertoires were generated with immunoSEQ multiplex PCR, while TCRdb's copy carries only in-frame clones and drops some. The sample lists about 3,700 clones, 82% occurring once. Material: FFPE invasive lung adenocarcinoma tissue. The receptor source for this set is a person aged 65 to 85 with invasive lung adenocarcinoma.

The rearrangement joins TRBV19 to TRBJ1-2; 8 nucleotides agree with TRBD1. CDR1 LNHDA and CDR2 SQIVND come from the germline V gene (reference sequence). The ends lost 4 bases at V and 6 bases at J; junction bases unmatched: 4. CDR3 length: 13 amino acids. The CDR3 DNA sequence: TGTGCCAGTAGTAGGACAGGGAGAGATGGCTACACCTTC. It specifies CASSRTGRDGYTF.

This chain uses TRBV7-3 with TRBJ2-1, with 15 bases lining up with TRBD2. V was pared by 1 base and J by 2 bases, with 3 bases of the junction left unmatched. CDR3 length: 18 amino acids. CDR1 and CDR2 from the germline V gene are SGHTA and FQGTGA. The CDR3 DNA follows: TGTGCCAGCAGCTTAATGGGACTAGCGGGAGGCACCTACAATGAGCAGTTCTTC. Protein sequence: CASSLMGLAGGTYNEQFF.

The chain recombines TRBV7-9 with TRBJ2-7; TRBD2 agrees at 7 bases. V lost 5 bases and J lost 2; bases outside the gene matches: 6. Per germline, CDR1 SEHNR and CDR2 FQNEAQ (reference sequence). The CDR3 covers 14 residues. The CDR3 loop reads CASSPGRAPYEQYF. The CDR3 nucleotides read TGTGCCAGCAGCCCAGGGAGGGCCCCCTACGAGCAGTACTTC.

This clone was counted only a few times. The CDR3 region is CASRSGTSTDTQYF. CDR3 bases: TGTGCCAGTAGATCCGGGACTTCCACAGATACGCAGTATTTT. The rearrangement uses TRBV19 and TRBJ2-3; a possible D gene is TRBD2 (6 bases). Trimming pared 6 bases from V and 2 bases from J, leaving 12 bases between. The CDR3 is made up of 14 amino acids. Germline V gene sequence: CDR1 LNHDA, CDR2 SQIVND (reference sequence).

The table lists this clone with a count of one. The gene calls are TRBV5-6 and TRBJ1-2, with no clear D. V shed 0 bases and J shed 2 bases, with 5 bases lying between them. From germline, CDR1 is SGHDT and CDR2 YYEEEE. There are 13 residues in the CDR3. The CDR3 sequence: CASSLGGNYGYTF. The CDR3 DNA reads TGTGCCAGCAGCTTGGGAGGGAACTATGGCTACACCTTC.

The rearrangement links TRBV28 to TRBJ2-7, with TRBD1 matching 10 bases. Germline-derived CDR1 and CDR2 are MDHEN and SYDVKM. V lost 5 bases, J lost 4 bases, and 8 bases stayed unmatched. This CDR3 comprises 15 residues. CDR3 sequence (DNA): TGTGCCAGCAGTCCATGGGACAGGGGTTCATACGAGCAGTACTTC. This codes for CASSPWDRGSYEQYF.

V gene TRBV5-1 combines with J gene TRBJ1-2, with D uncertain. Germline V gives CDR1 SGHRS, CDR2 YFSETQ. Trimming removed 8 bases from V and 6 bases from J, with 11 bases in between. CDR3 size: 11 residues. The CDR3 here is CASGEDHGYTF. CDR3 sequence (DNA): TGCGCCAGTGGAGAAGACCATGGCTACACCTTC.

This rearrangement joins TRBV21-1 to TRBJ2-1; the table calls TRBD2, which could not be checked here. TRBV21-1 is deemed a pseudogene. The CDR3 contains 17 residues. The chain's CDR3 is CASSKKASGRGLNEQFF. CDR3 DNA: TGTGCCAGCAGCAAAAAGGCTAGCGGGAGAGGGCTTAATGAGCAGTTCTTC.

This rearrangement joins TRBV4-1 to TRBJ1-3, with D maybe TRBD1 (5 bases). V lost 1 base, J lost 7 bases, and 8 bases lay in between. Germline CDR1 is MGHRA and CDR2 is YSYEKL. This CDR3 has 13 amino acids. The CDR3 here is CASSQVGGNTIYF. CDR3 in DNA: TGCGCCAGCAGCCAAGTGGGGGGTAACACCATATATTTT.

The DNA for the CDR3 is TGCGCCAGCAGTGGGACAGACAGCTACGAGCAGTACTTC. It yields the protein CASSGTDSYEQYF. The V gene is TRBV10-1, the J gene TRBJ2-7, with a possible D match to TRBD1 (6 bases). This CDR3 comprises 13 residues. Germline-derived CDR1 and CDR2 are WNHNN and SYGVQD (reference sequence). V lost 4 bases, J lost 3 bases, and 10 bases lay in between.

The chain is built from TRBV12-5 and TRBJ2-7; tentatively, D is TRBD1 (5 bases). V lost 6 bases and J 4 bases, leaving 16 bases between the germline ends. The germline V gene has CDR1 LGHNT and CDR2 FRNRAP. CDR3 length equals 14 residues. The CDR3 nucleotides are TGTGCTAGTGGGGAAGGGGCCCCTACTTACGAGCAGTACTTC. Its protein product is CASGEGAPTYEQYF.

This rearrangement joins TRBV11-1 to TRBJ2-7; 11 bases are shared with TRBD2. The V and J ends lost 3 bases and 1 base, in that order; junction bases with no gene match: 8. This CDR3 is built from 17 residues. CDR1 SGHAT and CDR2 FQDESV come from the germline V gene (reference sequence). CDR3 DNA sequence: TGTGCCAGCAGCTTCGAACTAGCGGGAGCTGGTTCCTACGAGCAGTACTTC. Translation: CASSFELAGAGSYEQYF.

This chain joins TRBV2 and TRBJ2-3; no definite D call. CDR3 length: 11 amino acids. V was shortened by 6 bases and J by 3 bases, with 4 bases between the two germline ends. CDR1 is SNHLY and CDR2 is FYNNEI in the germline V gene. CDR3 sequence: CASRTTDTQYF. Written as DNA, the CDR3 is TGTGCCAGCAGAACTACAGATACGCAGTATTTT.

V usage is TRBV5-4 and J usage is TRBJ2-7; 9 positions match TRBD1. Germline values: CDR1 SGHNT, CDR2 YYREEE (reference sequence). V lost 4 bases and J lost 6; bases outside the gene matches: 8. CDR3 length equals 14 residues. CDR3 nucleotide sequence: TGTGCCAGCAGCCCCCGGGACAGGGTTGGCGAGCAGTACTTC. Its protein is CASSPRDRVGEQYF. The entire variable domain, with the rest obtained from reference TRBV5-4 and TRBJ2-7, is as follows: ETGVTQSPTHLIKTRGQQVTLRCSSQSGHNTVSWYQQALGQGPQFIFQYYREEENGRGNFPPRFSGLQFPNYSSELNVNALELDDSALYLCASSPRDRVGEQYFGPGTRLTVT.

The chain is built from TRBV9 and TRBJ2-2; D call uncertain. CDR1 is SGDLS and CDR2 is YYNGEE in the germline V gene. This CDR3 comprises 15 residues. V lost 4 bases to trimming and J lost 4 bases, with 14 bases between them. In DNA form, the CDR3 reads TGTGCCAGCAGCCACCTCCCTGCAGGCACCGGGGAGCTGTTTTTT. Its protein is CASSHLPAGTGELFF.

CDR3 amino acids: CASSLGGSRYEQYF. CDR3 bases: TGTGCCAGCAGCTTAGGAGGGAGCCGCTACGAGCAGTACTTC. V gene TRBV7-2 combines with J gene TRBJ2-7; D might be TRBD2 (5 bases). The CDR3 extends over 14 amino acids. V was cut by 1 base and J by 3 bases, with 10 bases left in between. Germline CDR1 reads SGHTA; CDR2 reads FQGNSA.

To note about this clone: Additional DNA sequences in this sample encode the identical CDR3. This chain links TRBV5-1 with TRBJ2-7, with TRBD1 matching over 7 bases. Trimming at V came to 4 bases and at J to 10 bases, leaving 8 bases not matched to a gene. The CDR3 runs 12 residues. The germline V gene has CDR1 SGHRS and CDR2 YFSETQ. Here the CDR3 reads CASSETGLEQYF. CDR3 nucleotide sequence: TGCGCCAGCAGCGAGACAGGGCTCGAACAGTACTTC.

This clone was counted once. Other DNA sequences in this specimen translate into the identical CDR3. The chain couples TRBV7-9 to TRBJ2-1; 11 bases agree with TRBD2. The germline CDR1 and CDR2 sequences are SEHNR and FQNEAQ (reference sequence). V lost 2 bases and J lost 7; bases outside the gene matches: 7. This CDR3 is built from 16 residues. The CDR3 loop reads CASSLYGTSGYNEQFF. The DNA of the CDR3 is TGTGCCAGCAGCTTATACGGGACTAGCGGTTATAATGAGCAGTTCTTC.